Reported below is one T cell receptor (beta chain). Antigen specificity is unknown. The data originate from a study of cytomegalovirus exposure and HLA in healthy donors. Regarding the study as a whole: Despite most TCR sequences being rare, some public TCRs occurred in many donors. Testing in vitro showed a few CMV-associated chains specific for CMV antigens. Subsequent analysis found a tendency for first-cohort TCR clusters to co-occur within the 120 or so validation repertoires. There were over 150 TCR beta chains listed as cytomegalovirus-associated.

Sequenced by immunoSEQ multiplex PCR; TCRdb stores in-frame clones only, minus some. Among around 150,000 clones listed, approximately 84% were seen once. This clonotype was sampled from a man in his thirties or forties in good health and CMV-seropositive. Sequencing was performed on PBMCs.

CDR3: CASSLSSKGYEQYF. CDR3 coding DNA: TGTGCCAGCAGTTTATCCTCCAAGGGGTACGAGCAGTACTTC. This rearrangement joins TRBV27 to TRBJ2-7; D possibly corresponds to TRBD1 (5 bases). Trimming cost V 0 bases and J 4 bases, with 10 bases left between them. The germline gives CDR1 MNHEY, CDR2 SMNVEV (reference sequence). The CDR3 runs to 14 residues.